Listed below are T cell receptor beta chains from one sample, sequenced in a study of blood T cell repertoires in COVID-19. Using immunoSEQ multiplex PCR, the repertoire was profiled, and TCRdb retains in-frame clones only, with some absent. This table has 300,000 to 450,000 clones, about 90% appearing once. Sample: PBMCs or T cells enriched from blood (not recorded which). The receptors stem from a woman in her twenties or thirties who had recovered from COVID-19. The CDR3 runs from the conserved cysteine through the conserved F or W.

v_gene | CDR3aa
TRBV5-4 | CASSPDHLRQAPGDTIYF
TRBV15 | CATSRDLAGGAYEQYF
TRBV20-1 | CSASLGPSNQPQHF
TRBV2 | CASSADSGTDTQYF
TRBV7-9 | CASSPPGGTVNTEAFF
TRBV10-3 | CAIRDIDQMVGHEQFF
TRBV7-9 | CASSPGAETQYF
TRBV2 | CASKDRGGNSPLHF
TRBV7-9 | CASSTGFVDYGYTF
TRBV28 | CASSLSSTGSNTEAFF
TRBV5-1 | CASSLQPGQQETQYF
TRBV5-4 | CASTPHGGNYGYTF
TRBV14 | CASRPGTGRTEAFF
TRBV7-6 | CASSFSPGSGYEQYF
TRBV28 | CASRGTGSSHGYTF
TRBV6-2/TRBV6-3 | CASSEPLRGGYTF
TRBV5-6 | CASSLALVADTQYF
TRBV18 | CASSPLTVNSGNTIYF
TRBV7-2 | CASSPRTGQANYGYTF
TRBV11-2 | CASSKPGQGMNTEAFF
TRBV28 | CASSAGIYSPLHF
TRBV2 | CASSGPPDRVLNYGYTF
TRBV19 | CASSIATGSRGEAFF
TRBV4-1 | CASSQAVDLTFNYGYTF
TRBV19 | CASSRDRDYEQYF
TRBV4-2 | CASSKKQGAEANEKLFF
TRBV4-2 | CASSQEETGGYSGYTF
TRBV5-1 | CASSLSGGASYNEQFF
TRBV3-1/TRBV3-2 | CASSQVAGLASINEQFF
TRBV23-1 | CASVAGSRLRGDGYTF
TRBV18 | CASSPDRVEGYTF
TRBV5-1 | CASSLAQGHGYTF
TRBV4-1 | CASSQDDRGLTDTQYF
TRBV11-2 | CASSDRGPYQETQYF
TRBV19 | CASSTGQSGTEAFF
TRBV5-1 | CASSLGTNSPLHF
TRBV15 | CATSRLRLELNSPLHF
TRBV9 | CASSVDGQGWYNEQFF
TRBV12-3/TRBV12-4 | CASSFSRDTEAFF
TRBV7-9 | CASSSRGRGPKSDTQYF
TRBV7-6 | CASSPAGGGYEQYF
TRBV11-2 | CASRRLAGGLNEQFF
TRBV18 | CASSQTSGETQYF
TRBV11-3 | CASSLAGGTEAFF
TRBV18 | CASSPDGWTGDHEQYF
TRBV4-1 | CASSQTPGQTSTDTQYF
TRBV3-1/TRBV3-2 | CASSLRTGSEQYF
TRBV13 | CASSIRTSLSNQPQHF
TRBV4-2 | CASSPGTGGMNTEAFF
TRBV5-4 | CASSLNGGGSYGYTF
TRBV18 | CASSLSPVTGVSWHTEAFF
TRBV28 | CASSLPGSGANVLTF
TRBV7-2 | CASSLEGAHNSPLHF
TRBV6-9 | CASSYSHYDRDVTF
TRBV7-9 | CASSLSGGTSSHYEQYF